What follows is one T cell receptor (beta chain) and its context. The CDR3 contains 14 residues. In germline, CDR1 is SGHAT, CDR2 FQDESV (reference sequence). Deletions cut 5 bases from V and 2 bases from J, with 12 bases between. Original analysis: Reference gene primer amplification in the assay estimated nucleated cell counts. Sequencing used immunoSEQ multiplex PCR; TCRdb keeps in-frame clones, though not all of them. V and J calls and clone size are those listed in that table; D and trimming were worked out from the DNA. The sample has 150,000 to 200,000 clones, more than 85% seen once. This entry comes from a study of blood T cell repertoires in COVID-19. Overall study: Samples came from the United States, Italy and Spain, spanning acute and convalescent COVID-19. Nucleic acid was either cDNA or gDNA, and it came from T cells, B-cell-depleted T cells, or PBMCs.

Material for sequencing was peripheral blood. The chain uses TRBV11-1 and TRBJ2-5; a possible D gene is TRBD2 (5 bases). This TCR was sampled from a man aged 35 to 55 with active or convalescent COVID-19. The CDR3 loop reads CASSLSEVQETQYF. The CDR3 DNA sequence: TGTGCCAGCAGCCTATCGGAGGTTCAAGAGACCCAGTACTTC.